These T cell receptor beta chains were read from a single sample in a study of shared clonotypes between healthy human individuals. This table comes from immunoSEQ multiplex PCR, and its TCRdb copy is limited to in-frame clones, with some not included. The table includes some 2 million clones, about 95% detected once. The sample was naive CD8+ T cells sorted from blood. Every receptor here comes from a man aged 18 to 35 in good health. CDR3s include the opening cysteine and the closing phenylalanine or tryptophan. The D gene is left open where the match is weak. Expanded clones get a size class; other rows say once, few or many, or leave the size out.

V: TRBV6-6
D: NA
J: TRBJ2-5
size: NA
CDR3: CASSYPDSYEETQYF
DNA: TGTGCCAGCAGTTACCCTGACTCGTACGAAGAGACCCAGTACTTC

V: TRBV15
D: NA
J: TRBJ2-7
size: NA
CDR3: CATSRARTNEQYF
DNA: TGTGCCACCAGCAGAGCGCGGACAAATGAGCAGTACTTC

V: TRBV11-2
D: NA
J: TRBJ1-6
size: NA
CDR3: CASSVTGQGGGSPLHF
DNA: TGTGCCAGCAGCGTTACGGGGCAGGGAGGAGGTTCACCCCTCCACTTT

V: TRBV5-8
D: NA
J: TRBJ1-1
size: NA
CDR3: CASSSKLSPVAEAFF
DNA: TGTGCCAGCAGCTCGAAACTATCGCCGGTGGCTGAAGCTTTCTTT

V: TRBV30
D: NA
J: TRBJ2-1
size: NA
CDR3: CAGEVTGPGDEQFF
DNA: TGTGCCGGAGAGGTGACGGGACCGGGCGATGAGCAGTTCTTC

V: TRBV6-1
D: TRBD1
J: TRBJ1-1
size: NA
CDR3: CASSSGTGRLEAFF
DNA: TGTGCCAGCAGTTCGGGGACAGGGCGGCTTGAAGCTTTCTTT

V: TRBV25-1
D: TRBD1
J: TRBJ2-7
size: NA
CDR3: CASSRTGDRAHEQYF
DNA: TGTGCCAGCAGCCGCACCGGGGACAGAGCACACGAGCAGTACTTC

V: TRBV12-2
D: NA
J: TRBJ1-1
size: NA
CDR3: CASRLEQGTEAFF
DNA: TGTGCAAGTCGCTTAGAACAGGGCACTGAAGCTTTCTTT

V: TRBV11-3
D: NA
J: TRBJ2-5
size: NA
CDR3: CASSLGLGSEETQYF
DNA: TGTGCCAGCAGCTTAGGATTGGGCTCTGAGGAGACCCAGTACTTC

V: TRBV6-5
D: NA
J: TRBJ1-5
size: NA
CDR3: CASSYGDWQPQHF
DNA: TGTGCCAGCAGTTACGGGGATTGGCAGCCCCAGCATTTT

V: TRBV4-3
D: TRBD2
J: TRBJ2-7
size: NA
CDR3: CASSQGVAGGAEEQYF
DNA: TGCGCCAGCAGCCAAGGGGTAGCGGGAGGAGCGGAAGAGCAGTACTTC

V: TRBV9
D: TRBD1
J: TRBJ1-2
size: few
CDR3: CASSVEGGEGYGYTF
DNA: TGTGCCAGCAGCGTAGAAGGGGGCGAGGGCTATGGCTACACCTTC

V: TRBV27
D: TRBD2
J: TRBJ2-2
size: NA
CDR3: CASSWTSGGELFF
DNA: TGTGCCAGCAGTTGGACTAGTGGCGGGGAGCTGTTTTTT

V: TRBV7-9
D: NA
J: TRBJ2-7
size: NA
CDR3: CASSLVGAYEQYF
DNA: TGTGCCAGCAGCTTGGTAGGGGCCTACGAGCAGTACTTC

V: TRBV6-1
D: TRBD1
J: TRBJ2-7
size: once
CDR3: CASSPLGQGFEQYF
DNA: TGTGCCAGCAGTCCTCTGGGACAGGGTTTCGAGCAGTACTTC

V: TRBV28
D: NA
J: TRBJ2-7
size: NA
CDR3: CASSLSRQIQYEQYF
DNA: TGTGCCAGCAGTTTATCACGACAGATTCAATACGAGCAGTACTTC

V: TRBV5-1
D: NA
J: TRBJ2-5
size: NA
CDR3: CASSLAGQGGNQETQYF
DNA: TGCGCCAGCAGCTTGGCTGGACAGGGAGGGAACCAAGAGACCCAGTACTTC

V: TRBV6-6
D: NA
J: TRBJ1-1
size: NA
CDR3: CAGRGNTEAFF
DNA: TGTGCCGGGCGGGGGAACACTGAAGCTTTCTTT

V: TRBV11-2
D: NA
J: TRBJ2-5
size: NA
CDR3: CASSLEAGPQETQYF
DNA: TGTGCCAGCAGCTTAGAGGCAGGACCCCAAGAGACCCAGTACTTC

V: TRBV10-3
D: NA
J: TRBJ2-7
size: NA
CDR3: CASRDPPYEQYF
DNA: TGTGCCAGTCGTGACCCACCCTACGAGCAGTACTTC

V: TRBV19
D: TRBD1
J: TRBJ1-5
size: NA
CDR3: CASSIAFGQGVAQPQHF
DNA: TGTGCCAGTAGTATAGCATTTGGACAGGGAGTCGCTCAGCCCCAGCATTTT

V: TRBV5-1
D: TRBD1
J: TRBJ2-1
size: NA
CDR3: CASRGTGSYNEQFF
DNA: TGCGCCAGCAGAGGGACAGGATCCTACAATGAGCAGTTCTTC

V: TRBV2
D: TRBD1
J: TRBJ1-4
size: NA
CDR3: CASVRDSSTNEKLFF
DNA: TGTGCCAGCGTCAGGGACAGCTCAACTAATGAAAAACTGTTTTTT

V: TRBV6-1
D: TRBD1
J: TRBJ2-7
size: NA
CDR3: CASSEGPRQGAYEQYF
DNA: TGTGCCAGCAGTGAGGGTCCCCGGCAGGGGGCCTACGAGCAGTACTTC

V: TRBV27
D: NA
J: TRBJ2-1
size: once
CDR3: CASSFSEGNEQFF
DNA: TGTGCCAGCAGTTTTAGCGAGGGAAATGAGCAGTTCTTC

V: TRBV5-6
D: NA
J: TRBJ1-2
size: NA
CDR3: CASSLSSGVDGYTF
DNA: TGTGCCAGCAGCCTGTCTTCGGGAGTCGATGGCTACACCTTC

V: TRBV4-1
D: NA
J: TRBJ2-1
size: NA
CDR3: CASSGLFDNVDEQFF
DNA: TGCGCCAGCAGCGGACTTTTTGACAACGTGGATGAGCAGTTCTTC

V: TRBV5-6
D: NA
J: TRBJ2-7
size: NA
CDR3: CASSSLSYEQYF
DNA: TGTGCCAGCAGCTCCCTCAGCTACGAGCAGTACTTC

V: TRBV7-9
D: TRBD2
J: TRBJ2-4
size: NA
CDR3: CASSGEGIAKNIQYF
DNA: TGTGCCAGCAGCGGGGAGGGGATAGCCAAAAACATTCAGTACTTC

V: TRBV7-9
D: NA
J: TRBJ2-1
size: NA
CDR3: CASSLGAGVYNEQFF
DNA: TGTGCCAGCAGCTTGGGGGCGGGAGTGTACAATGAGCAGTTCTTC

V: TRBV10-2
D: NA
J: TRBJ1-2
size: NA
CDR3: CASSESTAILQDTTNYGYTF
DNA: TGCGCCAGCAGTGAGTCAACCGCAATCCTACAGGACACAACCAACTATGGCTACACCTTC

V: TRBV18
D: NA
J: TRBJ1-4
size: NA
CDR3: CASSSGGKLFF
DNA: TGTGCCAGCTCATCCGGAGGAAAACTGTTTTTT

V: TRBV5-5
D: NA
J: TRBJ2-1
size: NA
CDR3: CASSFEVEQFF
DNA: TGTGCCAGCAGCTTTGAAGTTGAGCAGTTCTTC

V: TRBV27
D: TRBD2
J: TRBJ2-1
size: NA
CDR3: CASSLLAGANEQFF
DNA: TGTGCCAGCAGTTTATTGGCGGGAGCGAATGAGCAGTTCTTC

V: TRBV5-1
D: TRBD1
J: TRBJ2-7
size: NA
CDR3: CASSEDGQVLDEQYF
DNA: TGCGCCAGCAGCGAGGACGGACAGGTCCTCGACGAGCAGTACTTC

V: TRBV7-9
D: NA
J: TRBJ2-1
size: NA
CDR3: CASSLSQGEFF
DNA: TGTGCCAGCAGCTTATCACAAGGCGAGTTCTTC

V: TRBV5-5
D: TRBD1
J: TRBJ1-2
size: once
CDR3: CASSWAQGAYYGYTF
DNA: TGTGCCAGCAGCTGGGCACAGGGGGCGTACTATGGCTACACCTTC

V: TRBV29-1
D: TRBD2
J: TRBJ2-3
size: NA
CDR3: CSAVGASGGSTDTQYF
DNA: TGCAGCGCGGTCGGGGCTAGCGGGGGGAGCACAGATACGCAGTATTTT

V: TRBV30
D: NA
J: TRBJ2-5
size: NA
CDR3: CAWTPGWGEIETQYF
DNA: TGTGCCTGGACCCCCGGTTGGGGTGAAATAGAGACCCAGTACTTC

V: TRBV6-6
D: TRBD1
J: TRBJ2-7
size: NA
CDR3: CASSAAGTGVYEQYF
DNA: TGTGCCAGCAGTGCGGCCGGGACAGGGGTTTACGAGCAGTACTTC

V: TRBV30
D: TRBD2
J: TRBJ2-1
size: NA
CDR3: CAWSTGGIYEQFF
DNA: TGTGCCTGGAGTACGGGAGGAATATATGAGCAGTTCTTC

V: TRBV30
D: NA
J: TRBJ1-3
size: NA
CDR3: CAWSEAASSGNTIYF
DNA: TGTGCCTGGAGTGAGGCAGCCAGCTCTGGAAACACCATATATTTT

V: TRBV21-1
D: NA
J: TRBJ1-5
size: NA
CDR3: CASSKSDREAQPQHF
DNA: TGTGCCAGCAGCAAAAGTGACAGGGAGGCTCAGCCCCAGCATTTT

V: TRBV7-9
D: TRBD1
J: TRBJ2-7
size: once
CDR3: CASSARTGGYEQYF
DNA: TGTGCCAGCAGCGCACGGACAGGGGGCTACGAGCAGTACTTC

V: TRBV2
D: NA
J: TRBJ1-3
size: NA
CDR3: CASSEAFSGNTIYF
DNA: TGTGCCAGCAGTGAAGCTTTCTCTGGAAACACCATATATTTT

V: TRBV7-9
D: TRBD1
J: TRBJ2-7
size: NA
CDR3: CASSGFRGSYEQYF
DNA: TGTGCCAGCAGCGGGTTCAGGGGGTCCTACGAGCAGTACTTC

V: TRBV6-5
D: TRBD1
J: TRBJ1-2
size: few
CDR3: CASSLTGGDYGYTF
DNA: TGTGCCAGCAGCCTGACAGGGGGCGACTATGGCTACACCTTC

V: TRBV2
D: NA
J: TRBJ1-1
size: NA
CDR3: CASSEGAGTEAFF
DNA: TGTGCCAGCAGTGAGGGGGCTGGCACTGAAGCTTTCTTT

V: TRBV6-6
D: NA
J: TRBJ2-7
size: once
CDR3: CASSLGLSYEQYF
DNA: TGTGCCAGCAGTCTCGGACTTTCCTACGAGCAGTACTTC

V: TRBV27
D: TRBD1
J: TRBJ2-7
size: NA
CDR3: CASRAGQGLGYEQYF
DNA: TGTGCCAGCAGGGCCGGACAGGGTTTGGGCTACGAGCAGTACTTC

V: TRBV4-1
D: NA
J: TRBJ1-3
size: NA
CDR3: CASSQRPGTGNTIYF
DNA: TGCGCCAGCAGCCAAAGACCAGGGACCGGAAACACCATATATTTT

V: TRBV6-5
D: NA
J: TRBJ1-2
size: NA
CDR3: CASSYSSGIGGYTF
DNA: TGTGCCAGCAGTTACTCGTCAGGGATTGGAGGCTACACCTTC

V: TRBV6-1
D: NA
J: TRBJ2-5
size: NA
CDR3: CASSVGEPQRQETQYF
DNA: TGTGCCAGCAGTGTGGGGGAACCCCAGCGGCAAGAGACCCAGTACTTC

V: TRBV28
D: TRBD2
J: TRBJ2-3
size: NA
CDR3: CASNPLAGLTDTQYF
DNA: TGTGCCAGCAACCCGCTAGCGGGGCTCACAGATACGCAGTATTTT

V: TRBV27
D: NA
J: TRBJ2-7
size: NA
CDR3: CASSTGHSYEQYF
DNA: TGTGCCAGCAGTACAGGACACTCCTACGAGCAGTACTTC

V: TRBV27
D: NA
J: TRBJ2-7
size: once
CDR3: CASSFGQGPYEQYF
DNA: TGTGCCAGCAGTTTCGGGCAGGGCCCCTACGAGCAGTACTTC

V: TRBV9
D: NA
J: TRBJ1-2
size: NA
CDR3: CASSVGPGKGDGYTF
DNA: TGTGCCAGCAGCGTAGGGCCGGGAAAGGGGGATGGCTACACCTTC